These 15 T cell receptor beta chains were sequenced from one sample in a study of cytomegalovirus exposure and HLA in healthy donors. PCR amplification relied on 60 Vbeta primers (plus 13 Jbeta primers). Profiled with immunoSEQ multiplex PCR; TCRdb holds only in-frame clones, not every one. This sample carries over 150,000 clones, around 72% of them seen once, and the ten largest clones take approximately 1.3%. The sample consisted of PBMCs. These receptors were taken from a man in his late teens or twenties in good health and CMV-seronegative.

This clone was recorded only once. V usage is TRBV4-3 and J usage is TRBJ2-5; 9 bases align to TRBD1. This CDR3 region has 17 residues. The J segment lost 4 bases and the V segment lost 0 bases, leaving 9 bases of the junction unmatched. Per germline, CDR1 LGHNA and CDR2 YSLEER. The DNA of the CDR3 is TGCGCCAGCAGCCAAGATAGGTGGGACAGGGACGGAGAGACCCAGTACTTC. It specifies CASSQDRWDRDGETQYF.

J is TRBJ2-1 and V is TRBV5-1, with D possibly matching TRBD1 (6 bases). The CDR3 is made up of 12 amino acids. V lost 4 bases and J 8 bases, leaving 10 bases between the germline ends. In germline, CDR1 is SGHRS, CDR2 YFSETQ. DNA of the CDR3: TGCGCCAGCAGCGAACAGGGCTATGAGCAGTTCTTC. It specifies CASSEQGYEQFF.

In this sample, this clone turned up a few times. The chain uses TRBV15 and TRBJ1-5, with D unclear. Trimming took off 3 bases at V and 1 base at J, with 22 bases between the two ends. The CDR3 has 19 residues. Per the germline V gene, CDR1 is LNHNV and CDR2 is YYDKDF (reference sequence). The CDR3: CATSSPTPSEERSNQPQHF. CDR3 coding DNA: TGTGCCACCAGCAGTCCTACCCCCTCCGAGGAACGGAGCAATCAGCCCCAGCATTTT.

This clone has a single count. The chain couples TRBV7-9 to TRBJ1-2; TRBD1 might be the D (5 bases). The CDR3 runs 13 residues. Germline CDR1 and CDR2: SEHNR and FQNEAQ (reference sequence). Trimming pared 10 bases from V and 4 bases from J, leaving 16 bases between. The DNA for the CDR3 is TGTGCCACCCTACTTCAGGGTGGCTATGGCTACACCTTC. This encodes CATLLQGGYGYTF.

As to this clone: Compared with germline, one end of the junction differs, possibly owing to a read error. This CDR3 is CSVEAGGTNEKLFF. The CDR3 DNA sequence: TGCAGCGTCGAAGCAGGGGGAACTAATGAAAAACTGTTTTTT. This chain uses TRBV29-1 with TRBJ1-4; 7 nucleotides align to TRBD1. This CDR3 is 14 amino acids long. The germline V gene encodes CDR1 SQVTM and CDR2 ANQGSEA.

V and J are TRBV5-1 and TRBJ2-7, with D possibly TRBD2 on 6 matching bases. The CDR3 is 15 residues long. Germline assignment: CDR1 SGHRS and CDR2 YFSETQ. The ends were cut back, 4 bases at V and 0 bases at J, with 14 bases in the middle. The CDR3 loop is CASSDTRDSSYEQYF. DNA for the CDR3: TGCGCCAGCAGCGACACCCGGGACTCCTCCTACGAGCAGTACTTC.

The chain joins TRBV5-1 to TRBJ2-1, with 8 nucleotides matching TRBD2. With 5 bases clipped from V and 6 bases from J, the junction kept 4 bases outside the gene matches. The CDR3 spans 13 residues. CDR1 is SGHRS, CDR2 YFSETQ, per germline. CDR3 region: CASRSSGINEQFF. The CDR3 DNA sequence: TGCGCCAGCAGAAGTAGCGGGATCAATGAGCAGTTCTTC. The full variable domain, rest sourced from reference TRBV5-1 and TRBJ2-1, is KAGVTQTPRYLIKTRGQQVTLSCSPISGHRSVSWYQQTPGQGLQFLFEYFSETQRNKGNFPGRFSGRQFSNSRSEMNVSTLELGDSALYLCASRSSGINEQFFGPGTRLTVL.

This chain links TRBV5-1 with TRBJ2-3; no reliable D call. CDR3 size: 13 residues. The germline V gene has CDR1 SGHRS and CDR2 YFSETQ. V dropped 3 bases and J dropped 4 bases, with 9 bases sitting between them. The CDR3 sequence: CASSSLEPDTQYF. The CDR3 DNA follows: TGCGCCAGCAGCTCCCTTGAGCCAGATACGCAGTATTTT.

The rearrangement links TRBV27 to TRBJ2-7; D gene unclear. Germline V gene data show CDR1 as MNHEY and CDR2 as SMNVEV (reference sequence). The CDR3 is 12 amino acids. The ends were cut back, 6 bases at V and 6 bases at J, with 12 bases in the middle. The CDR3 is CASSRLTGEQYF. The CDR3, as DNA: TGTGCCAGCAGCCGACTGACCGGCGAGCAGTACTTC.

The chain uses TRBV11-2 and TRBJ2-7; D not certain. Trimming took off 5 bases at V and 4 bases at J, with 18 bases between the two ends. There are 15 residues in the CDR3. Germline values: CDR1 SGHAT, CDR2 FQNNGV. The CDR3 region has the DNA TGTGCCAGCAGCACGACGACCCTCGGGTTTTACGAGCAGTACTTC. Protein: CASSTTTLGFYEQYF. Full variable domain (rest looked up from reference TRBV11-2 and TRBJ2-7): EAGVAQSPRYKIIEKRQSVAFWCNPISGHATLYWYQQILGQGPKLLIQFQNNGVVDDSQLPKDRFSAERLKGVDSTLKIQPAKLEDSAVYLCASSTTTLGFYEQYFGPGTRLTVT.

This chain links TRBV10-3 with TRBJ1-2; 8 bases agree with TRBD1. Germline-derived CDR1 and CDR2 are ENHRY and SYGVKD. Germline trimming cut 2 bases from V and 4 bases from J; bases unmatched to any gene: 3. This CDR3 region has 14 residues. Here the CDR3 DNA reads TGTGCCATCAGTGAGGGACAGGGCAGCTATGGCTACACCTTC. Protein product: CAISEGQGSYGYTF.

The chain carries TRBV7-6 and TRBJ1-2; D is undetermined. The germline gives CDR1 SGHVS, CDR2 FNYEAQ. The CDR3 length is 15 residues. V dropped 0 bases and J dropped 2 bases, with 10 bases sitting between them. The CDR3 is CASSLAPAGNYGYTF. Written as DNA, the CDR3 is TGTGCCAGCAGCTTAGCCCCCGCCGGGAACTATGGCTACACCTTC.

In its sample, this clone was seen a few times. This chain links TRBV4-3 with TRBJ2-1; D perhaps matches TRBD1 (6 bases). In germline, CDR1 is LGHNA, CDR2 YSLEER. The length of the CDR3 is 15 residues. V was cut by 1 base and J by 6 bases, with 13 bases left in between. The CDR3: CASSQGSRGRNEQFF. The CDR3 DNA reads TGCGCCAGCAGCCAAGGCTCCAGGGGACGCAATGAGCAGTTCTTC.

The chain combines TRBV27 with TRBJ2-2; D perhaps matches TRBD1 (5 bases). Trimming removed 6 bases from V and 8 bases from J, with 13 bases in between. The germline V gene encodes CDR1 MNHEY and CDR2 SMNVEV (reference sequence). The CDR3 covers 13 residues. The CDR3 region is CASSPGSWGELFF. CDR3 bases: TGTGCCAGCAGCCCAGGGTCTTGGGGGGAGCTGTTTTTT.

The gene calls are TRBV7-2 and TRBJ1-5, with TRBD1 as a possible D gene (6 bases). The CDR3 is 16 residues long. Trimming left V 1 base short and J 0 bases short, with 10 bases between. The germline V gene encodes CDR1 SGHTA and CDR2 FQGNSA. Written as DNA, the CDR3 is TGTGCCAGCAGCTTAGGGGGGCCTTATAGCAATCAGCCCCAGCATTTT. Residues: CASSLGGPYSNQPQHF.